This T cell receptor beta chain was identified during a study of HIV-infected patients and healthy controls. This clonotype was detected ten times or more. TCRdb fed the 5' RACE reads into MiXCR, producing one record per CDR3 protein. The table records over 55,000 distinct CDR3 sequences, about 15% of them present only once. Germline CDR1 reads KGHSH; CDR2 reads LQKENI. Trimming cost V 1 base and J 6 bases, with 7 bases left between them. The CDR3 has 13 amino acids. This receptor was obtained from a human donor in good health. Material for sequencing was CD4+ T cells from blood. This chain joins TRBV18 and TRBJ2-1; D ambiguous. In DNA form, the CDR3 reads TGTGCCAGCTCACCACTTTCGGGCAATGAGCAGTTCTTC. This codes for CASSPLSGNEQFF.